These 32 T cell receptor beta chains were sequenced from one sample in a study of CD8+CD57+ T cells in acquired aplastic anemia. It was genomic DNA that served as the template for profiling TCR beta VDJ and CDR3. TCRdb redid the calling of the reads with MiXCR, one entry per CDR3 protein. Here the sample spans 250,000 to 300,000 distinct CDR3 sequences, 56% being singletons. The sequenced patients had an expansion of CD8+CD57+ cells seen by flow cytometry. The sample taken for sequencing was sorted CD4+, CD8+, or CD8+CD57+ T cells (not recorded which) from PBMCs. These TCRs come from a human donor with aplastic anemia.

The table lists this clonotype with a few counts. The chain recombines TRBV15 with TRBJ2-7; 8 positions match TRBD1. Germline V gene data show CDR1 as LNHNV and CDR2 as YYDKDF (reference sequence). J was trimmed by 3 bases and V by 0 bases; bases with no gene match: 1. The CDR3 spans 14 residues. Here the CDR3 reads CATSRDGQGYEQYF. In nucleotides, the CDR3 is TGTGCCACCAGCAGAGACGGACAGGGCTACGAGCAGTACTTC.

This sequence joins TRBV7-6 and TRBJ2-7; D is unclear. The germline V gene encodes CDR1 SGHVS and CDR2 FNYEAQ. V dropped 5 bases and J dropped 4 bases, with 12 bases sitting between them. The CDR3 loop spans 13 amino acids. The CDR3 reads CASSQGWEYEQYF. The CDR3, as DNA: TGTGCCAGCAGCCAAGGGTGGGAATACGAGCAGTACTTC.

The chain has TRBV20-1 and TRBJ1-5, with D possibly being TRBD1 (6 bases). Germline lookup yields CDR1 DFQATT and CDR2 SNEGSKA (reference sequence). The CDR3 consists of 15 residues. V lost 3 bases, J lost 3 bases, and 15 bases lay in between. CDR3 bases: TGCAGTGCTAGTCTCATCGGGGGCAACAATCAGCCCCAGCATTTT. It encodes CSASLIGGNNQPQHF.

This clonotype has just a few counts. The chain is built from TRBV29-1 and TRBJ2-4, with D perhaps TRBD1 or TRBD2 (6 bases each). The CDR3 loop spans 12 amino acids. The V end lost 3 bases, the J end lost 5 bases, and 8 bases lay between the germline ends. The germline CDR1 and CDR2 sequences are SQVTM and ANQGSEA. The DNA of the CDR3 is TGCAGCGTTGATGGGGGGCAAAACATTCAGTACTTC. Its translation: CSVDGGQNIQYF.

V and J are TRBV19 and TRBJ1-6; 7 bases fit TRBD1. CDR3 length: 15 residues. Per germline, CDR1 LNHDA and CDR2 SQIVND (reference sequence). Trimming removed 7 bases from V and 3 bases from J; junction bases left unmatched: 6. The CDR3 is CASNWTGDYNSPLHF. As DNA, the CDR3 is TGTGCCAGTAATTGGACAGGTGACTATAATTCACCCCTCCACTTT.

The CDR3 reads CSARGLGQGTEKLFF. The DNA for the CDR3 is TGCAGTGCTAGGGGACTGGGACAGGGGACCGAAAAACTGTTTTTT. The gene calls are TRBV20-1 and TRBJ1-4; 10 bases line up with TRBD1. Germline CDR1 and CDR2: DFQATT and SNEGSKA (reference sequence). The V and J ends lost 3 bases and 8 bases, in that order; junction bases with no gene match: 9. The CDR3 consists of 15 residues.

Regarding this clonotype: A read error is likely, as this CDR3 ends without the conserved phenylalanine or tryptophan. The chain combines TRBV15 with TRBJ2-5, with a weak D call TRBD2 (5 bases). Trimming took 0 bases from V and 5 from J, leaving 7 bases between them. CDR3 size: 13 residues. Per germline, CDR1 LNHNV and CDR2 YYDKDF (reference sequence). The CDR3 protein is CATSRDRGETQYL. The CDR3 DNA is TGTGCCACCAGCAGAGACCGGGGTGAGACCCAGTACCTC.

This clonotype was counted between two and nine times. CDR3 region: CASSENTRGGYTF. CDR3 DNA sequence: TGTGCCAGCAGTGAGAACACAAGGGGAGGCTACACCTTC. This chain uses TRBV25-1 with TRBJ1-2, with D maybe TRBD1 (5 bases). The germline V gene has CDR1 MGHDK and CDR2 SYGVNS. Trimming pared 3 bases from V and 8 bases from J, leaving 13 bases between. The CDR3 length is 13 residues.

The chain recombines TRBV7-2 with TRBJ2-1; 9 bases agree with TRBD1. The CDR3 consists of 14 residues. Per germline, CDR1 SGHTA and CDR2 FQGNSA. J was trimmed by 12 bases and V by 5 bases; bases with no gene match: 11. Here the CDR3 reads CASSDGTGRGGQFF. CDR3 sequence (DNA): TGTGCCAGCAGCGACGGGACAGGGAGGGGGGGGCAGTTCTTC.

This clonotype was found a few times. The V and J genes are TRBV15 and TRBJ2-3, with D hard to call. Germline lookup yields CDR1 LNHNV and CDR2 YYDKDF (reference sequence). V lost 4 bases, J lost 5 bases, and 10 bases lay in between. CDR3 length: 13 residues. The CDR3 bases are TGTGCCACCAGCACCTCTAGAGTAGATACGCAGTATTTT. Encoded protein: CATSTSRVDTQYF.

As regards this clonotype: An end of the junction does not agree with germline; a read error may underlie this. V is TRBV20-1 and J is TRBJ1-1, with D possibly being TRBD1 (6 bases). In germline, CDR1 is DFQATT, CDR2 SNEGSKA (reference sequence). The CDR3 runs to 15 residues. The CDR3 DNA reads as TGCAGTGCTCGAGAGGTTGCAGGGGTGAACACTGAAGCTTTCTTT. Translated: CSAREVAGVNTEAFF.

In this sample, this clonotype turned up a few times. V is TRBV9 and J is TRBJ1-2; the D gene is possibly TRBD1 (5 bases). Germline V CDR1 and CDR2: SGDLS, YYNGEE. CDR3 length equals 14 residues. Trimming shortened V by 4 bases and J by 6 bases, and 16 bases separated the two germline ends. The DNA for the CDR3 is TGTGCCAGCAGCCGGGGGGAAGAGGGACATGGCTACACCTTC. This codes for CASSRGEEGHGYTF.

This chain links TRBV7-8 with TRBJ1-1; D is uncertain. The germline gives CDR1 SGHVS, CDR2 FQNEAQ. CDR3 length equals 14 residues. The V gene lost 5 bases and the J gene lost 3 bases, with 13 bases spanning the gap. In DNA, the CDR3 is TGTGCCAGCAGCCCCGGATCTTACCACACTGAAGCTTTCTTT. The encoded protein is CASSPGSYHTEAFF.

This clonotype was found many times. The rearrangement links TRBV5-1 to TRBJ2-1; 10 nucleotides match TRBD1. Germline trimming cut 5 bases from V and 7 bases from J; bases unmatched to any gene: 9. The CDR3 loop spans 15 amino acids. Germline CDR1 is SGHRS and CDR2 is YFSETQ. CDR3 bases: TGCGCCAGCAGGACTCCTTGGACAGGGGGGAATGAGCAGTTCTTC. It yields the protein CASRTPWTGGNEQFF.

This clonotype appeared many times. This sequence joins TRBV20-1 and TRBJ2-3; TRBD2 is a possible D gene (5 bases). In germline, CDR1 is DFQATT, CDR2 SNEGSKA (reference sequence). The V and J ends lost 4 bases and 4 bases respectively, with 21 bases between them. The length of the CDR3 is 16 residues. CDR3 DNA: TGCAGTGCTATTTCCTCCATCACGATCGGGGCAGATACGCAGTATTTT. Amino acids: CSAISSITIGADTQYF.

This clonotype was counted many times. The chain links TRBV12-3 or TRBV12-4 to TRBJ2-7; D uncertain. CDR3 size: 13 residues. V was cut by 2 bases and J by 3 bases, with 8 bases left in between. The CDR3 DNA follows: TGTGCCAGCAGTTTACGGCGATACTACGAGCAGTACTTC. Amino acids: CASSLRRYYEQYF.

This sequence joins TRBV6-6 and TRBJ2-3; 11 nucleotides align to TRBD2. The CDR3 totals 15 residues. J gave up 4 bases and V 5 bases, and 5 bases lay outside the gene matches. Germline V gives CDR1 MNHNY, CDR2 SVGAGI (reference sequence). CDR3 nucleotide sequence: TGTGCCAGCAGTGAAGCTAGCGGGGGGCCAGATACGCAGTATTTT. This encodes CASSEASGGPDTQYF.

This clonotype showed up many times. CDR3 coding DNA: TGTGCCAGAGGGGACAGCCTGGGTGGCTACACCTTC. This gives the protein CARGDSLGGYTF. This rearrangement joins TRBV2 to TRBJ1-2, with 7 bases lining up with TRBD1. Germline CDR1 reads SNHLY; CDR2 reads FYNNEI. The CDR3 has 12 residues. The V and J ends lost 9 bases and 7 bases, in that order; junction bases with no gene match: 8.

This clonotype was counted once. CDR3 coding DNA: TGTGCCACCAGGGGTACAGGGGCGAACACCGGGGAGCTGTTTTTT. Its protein is CATRGTGANTGELFF. The rearrangement joins TRBV24-1 to TRBJ2-2, with 7 bases that match TRBD1. Germline-derived CDR1 and CDR2 are KGHDR and SFDVKD. This CDR3 has 15 amino acids. Trimming cost V 7 bases and J 0 bases; bases outside gene matches: 4.

This clonotype appeared once. This sequence joins TRBV7-2 and TRBJ2-7; 8 bases align to TRBD1. This CDR3 comprises 17 residues. Losses at the gene ends were 5 bases for V and 6 bases for J; bases not matched to a gene: 18. CDR1 is SGHTA, CDR2 FQGNSA, per germline. The CDR3 spells CASSPRISQGAVGEQYF. In nucleotides, the CDR3 is TGTGCCAGCAGCCCAAGAATCAGCCAGGGGGCTGTGGGCGAGCAGTACTTC. Supplemented by reference TRBV7-2 and TRBJ2-7, the full variable domain reads GAGVSQSPSNKVTEKGKDVELRCDPISGHTALYWYRQSLGQGLEFLIYFQGNSAPDKSGLPSDRFSAERTGGSVSTLTIQRTQQEDSAVYLCASSPRISQGAVGEQYFGPGTRLTVT.

This clonotype was detected ten times or more. The genes are TRBV19 and TRBJ1-3; weak D call: TRBD1 (5 bases). V was trimmed by 2 bases and J by 2 bases, leaving 10 bases between them. The germline gives CDR1 LNHDA, CDR2 SQIVND (reference sequence). There are 15 residues in the CDR3. CDR3 coding DNA: TGTGCCAGTAGTATACAGGGCATCCCTGGAAACACCATATATTTT. Translation gives CASSIQGIPGNTIYF.

The chain employs TRBV5-1 and TRBJ2-7, with D perhaps being TRBD1 or TRBD2 (5 bases each). Germline assignment: CDR1 SGHRS and CDR2 YFSETQ. V gave up 4 bases and J gave up 2 bases, with 16 bases separating them. The CDR3 runs 15 residues. CDR3 nucleotide sequence: TGCGCCAGCAGCCCCGGGACGCACCTTACCTACGAGCAGTACTTC. Translating gives CASSPGTHLTYEQYF.

This clonotype was observed many times. The V and J genes are TRBV7-9 and TRBJ1-1; no clear D gene. The CDR3 has 16 residues. Germline V gene lookup returns CDR1 SEHNR and CDR2 FQNEAQ (reference sequence). The germline V and J ends were trimmed by 4 bases and 0 bases, with 15 bases remaining between them. The CDR3 protein is CASSSSDFQMNTEAFF. DNA for the CDR3: TGTGCCAGCAGCTCATCGGACTTTCAAATGAACACTGAAGCTTTCTTT.

About this clonotype: A read error may produce the germline difference seen at one junction end. This rearrangement joins TRBV24-1 to TRBJ1-2; D is ambiguous. The germline V gene encodes CDR1 KGHDR and CDR2 SFDVKD. There are 13 residues in the CDR3. CDR3 residues: CATSDLPDYGYAF. The CDR3 nucleotides read TGTGCCACCAGTGATTTGCCCGACTATGGCTACGCCTTC.

V is TRBV7-9 and J is TRBJ2-1; unclear D gene. This CDR3 has 16 residues. V was trimmed by 5 bases and J by 0 bases, leaving 14 bases between them. Germline assignment: CDR1 SEHNR and CDR2 FQNEAQ (reference sequence). The CDR3 is CASSQGRTRSYNEQFF. The CDR3 coding sequence is TGTGCCAGCAGCCAAGGGCGGACCCGCTCCTACAATGAGCAGTTCTTC.

The J gene is TRBJ2-1, the V gene TRBV7-2; D call uncertain. Germline V lookup: CDR1 SGHTA, CDR2 FQGNSA. The CDR3 length is 15 residues. V shed 5 bases and J shed 7 bases, with 18 bases lying between them. The CDR3 loop is CASSQALWGSNEQFF. CDR3 nucleotide sequence: TGTGCCAGCAGCCAAGCCTTGTGGGGATCGAATGAGCAGTTCTTC.

Here the CDR3 reads CAISPPGQSLYEQYF. The CDR3, as DNA: TGTGCCATCAGTCCGCCGGGACAGTCCCTCTACGAGCAGTACTTC. J is TRBJ2-7 and V is TRBV10-3; 7 bases align to TRBD1. V was pared by 5 bases and J by 3 bases, with 10 bases of the junction left unmatched. This CDR3 has 15 amino acids. Germline CDR1 is ENHRY and CDR2 is SYGVKD.

The sample holds a few counts of this clonotype. The V and J genes are TRBV20-1 and TRBJ2-5; maybe TRBD2 (5 bases). Germline lookup yields CDR1 DFQATT and CDR2 SNEGSKA (reference sequence). Trimming stripped 6 bases from V and 0 bases from J, with 11 bases between. This CDR3 has 13 amino acids. The CDR3 is CSAKEDYQETQYF. The CDR3 nucleotides are TGCAGTGCGAAGGAGGACTACCAAGAGACCCAGTACTTC.

This clonotype was recorded a few times. The chain links TRBV19 to TRBJ2-7; D is unclear. This CDR3 is built from 15 residues. Germline V gives CDR1 LNHDA, CDR2 SQIVND (reference sequence). V shed 4 bases and J shed 7 bases, with 20 bases lying between them. CDR3 residues: CASSTDRGRLVEQYF. The CDR3 bases are TGTGCCAGTAGTACGGACCGTGGTCGGCTAGTGGAGCAGTACTTC.

The genes are TRBV3-1 and TRBJ2-3; TRBD2 aligns across 11 bases. Germline CDR1 is LGHDT and CDR2 is YNNKEL (reference sequence). The CDR3 runs to 15 residues. The V segment lost 7 bases and the J segment 2 bases; nucleotides outside the gene matches: 5. The CDR3 sequence: CASILAGAPTDTQYF. The CDR3 DNA is TGTGCCAGCATACTAGCGGGGGCCCCCACAGATACGCAGTATTTT.

Concerning this clonotype itself: It may be a read error: a sequence one base away is much more abundant. The chain couples TRBV7-2 to TRBJ1-4; D is uncertain. The CDR3 is made up of 11 amino acids. Trimming removed 5 bases from V and 5 bases from J, with 3 bases in between. Germline V CDR1 and CDR2: SGHTA, FQGNSA. This CDR3 reads CASSRNEKLFF. For the CDR3, the DNA is TGTGCCAGCAGCCGAAATGAAAAACTGTTTTTT.

This clonotype has only a few counts. A single base separates this from a much larger clone, so it may be a read error. V usage is TRBV6-5 and J usage is TRBJ1-6; a weak D match, TRBD1 (5 bases). Germline V lookup: CDR1 MNHEY, CDR2 SVGAGI. The V and J ends lost 6 bases and 6 bases respectively, with 12 bases between them. There are 14 residues in the CDR3. The CDR3 spells CASSGARGNSPLHF. The CDR3, as DNA: TGTGCCAGCAGCGGGGCAAGGGGTAATTCACCCCTCCACTTT.